A selection of T cell receptor beta chains follows, all from one sample in a study of cytomegalovirus exposure and HLA in healthy donors. Profiling relied on immunoSEQ multiplex PCR, and the TCRdb table lists in-frame clones only, not all of them. Seen here are tens of thousands of clones, roughly 70% observed once, and the top ten hold under 2.5%. The sample was PBMCs. All receptors come from a man aged 25 to 40 in good health and CMV-seronegative. The CDR3 runs from the conserved cysteine through the conserved F or W. D genes are given only for firm matches. A row's size may be missing; if present it is once, few, many or a size class.

>NA|TRBV2|NA|TRBJ1-5
TGTGCCAGCAACAGGGTTTACAGCCAGCCCCAGCATTTT
CASNRVYSQPQHF
>NA|TRBV6-6|NA|TRBJ2-7
TGTGCCAGCACCGGAGCAGGGGATCCCTACGAGCAGTACTTC
CASTGAGDPYEQYF
>TRBD2|TRBV7-8|few|TRBJ2-7
TGTGCCAGCAGCCAGGGACTAGCGGGAGGTCTCCGGACCTCCTACGAGCAGTACTTC
CASSQGLAGGLRTSYEQYF
>NA|TRBV5-1|NA|TRBJ1-3
TGCGCCAGCAGCCCCCACGGGGGAAGTTCTGGAAACACCATATATTTT
CASSPHGGSSGNTIYF
>TRBD2|TRBV5-1|NA|TRBJ2-1
TGCGCCAGCAGCTTGGCGCCGGGGGGTATCGATGAGCAGTTCTTC
CASSLAPGGIDEQFF
>TRBD1|TRBV6-5|NA|TRBJ1-4
TGTGCCAGCAGCTTGGACAGGGCTAGCGAAAAACTGTTTTTT
CASSLDRASEKLFF
>NA|TRBV27|once|TRBJ1-5
TGTGCCAGCAGTTTCGGGGGATACAATCAGCCCCAGCATTTT
CASSFGGYNQPQHF
>TRBD1|TRBV14|NA|TRBJ2-2
TGTGCCAGCAGCAAAGACAGGGCAATCAACACCGGGGAGCTGTTTTTT
CASSKDRAINTGELFF
>NA|TRBV4-2|NA|TRBJ2-1
TGTGCCAGCAGCCAAGGAAACAGGGTCAATGAGCAGTTCTTC
CASSQGNRVNEQFF
>NA|TRBV10-3|few|TRBJ2-5
TGTGCCACGATTCCCGGTACTAACCAAGAGACCCAGTACTTC
CATIPGTNQETQYF
>TRBD1|TRBV6-6|NA|TRBJ1-2
TGTGCCAGCAGCCCCGGGACAGTGAACTATGGCTACACCTTC
CASSPGTVNYGYTF
>TRBD1|TRBV7-3|NA|TRBJ1-1
TGTGCCAGCAGCTTAAGTAGGGACAGTGGGGGCCGGGACACTGAAGCTTTCTTT
CASSLSRDSGGRDTEAFF
>TRBD1|TRBV27|NA|TRBJ1-5
TGTGCCAGCAGTTTATACCCCCCCTTCGGGACAGGGATAAATCAGCCCCAGCATTTT
CASSLYPPFGTGINQPQHF
>NA|TRBV30|few|TRBJ1-4
TGTGCCTGGAGTGTACAGGTTGCAGGGTCTAAACTGTTTTTT
CAWSVQVAGSKLFF
>TRBD1|TRBV7-3|NA|TRBJ2-1
TGTGCCAGCAGCTTAATGTCAGGGGGTTCCAATGAGCAGTTCTTC
CASSLMSGGSNEQFF
>NA|TRBV5-1|NA|TRBJ1-1
TGCGCCAGCAGTTTGCTAGGGAGAACGAACACTGAAGCTTTCTTT
CASSLLGRTNTEAFF
>TRBD1|TRBV14|NA|TRBJ1-5
TGTGCCAGCATTCCACAAGAAGTTGGACAGGGGGGCCTAAGCAATCAGCCCCAGCATTTT
CASIPQEVGQGGLSNQPQHF
>NA|TRBV30|NA|TRBJ1-1
TGTGCCTGGAGGGGACACCAGAACACTGAAGCTTTCTTT
CAWRGHQNTEAFF
>NA|TRBV28|NA|TRBJ1-2
TGTGCCAGCAGTTCAGACAGCCCTCGGGGCTACACCTTC
CASSSDSPRGYTF
>TRBD1|TRBV7-9|NA|TRBJ2-7
TGTGCCAGCAGAACGACAGGGGGTTCCTACGAGCAGTACTTC
CASRTTGGSYEQYF
>NA|TRBV5-1|NA|TRBJ2-2
TGCGCCAGCAGCTTAGTCCTATCCACCGGGGAGCTGTTTTTT
CASSLVLSTGELFF
>TRBD1|TRBV5-6|NA|TRBJ1-2
TGTGCCAGCAGCTTCCGACAGGGGCCGGGCTACACCTTC
CASSFRQGPGYTF
>NA|TRBV7-9|few|TRBJ2-1
TGTGCCAGCGCGGAGGGGGACAGCCGCGAGCAGTTCTTC
CASAEGDSREQFF
>NA|TRBV6-5|once|TRBJ1-6
TGTGCCAGCGGTGACGGGACAAGGAGTCGACTCCACTTT
CASGDGTRSRLHF
>TRBD1|TRBV6-1|few|TRBJ1-1
TGTGCCAGCAGACCGGGACAGGAAGCTTTCTTT
CASRPGQEAFF
>TRBD2|TRBV14|NA|TRBJ2-2
TGTGCCAGCAGCCCTCAATCGGGAGGGAACACCGGGGAGCTGTTTTTT
CASSPQSGGNTGELFF
>TRBD2|TRBV7-2|NA|TRBJ2-5
TGTGCCAGCAGTTCCCTAGCGGGGGCTGAGACCCAGTACTTC
CASSSLAGAETQYF
>TRBD1|TRBV6-5|NA|TRBJ2-7
TGTGCCAGCAAGGACAGGGGCTACGAGCAGTACTTC
CASKDRGYEQYF
>NA|TRBV14|NA|TRBJ2-1
TGTGCCAGCAGCCAAGAACAACAGGCCCTCTACAATGAGCAGTTCTTC
CASSQEQQALYNEQFF
>NA|TRBV5-4|once|TRBJ2-7
TGTGCCAGCAGCTTGGCGGGCGCGGGGACCTACGAGCAGTACTTC
CASSLAGAGTYEQYF
>NA|TRBV9|NA|TRBJ1-1
TGTGCCAGCAACCTCCTAGGGAGTACTGAAGCTTTCTTT
CASNLLGSTEAFF
>NA|TRBV28|NA|TRBJ2-7
TGTGCCAGCAGCCCGAGGTCGGGAGCCCCTTACGAGCAGTACTTC
CASSPRSGAPYEQYF
>NA|TRBV18|NA|TRBJ1-2
TGTGCCAGCTCACCGACAGAGAACTATGGCTACACCTTC
CASSPTENYGYTF
>NA|TRBV13|NA|TRBJ2-7
TGTGCCAGCAGCTCGACAGGCATACCCTACGAGCAGTACTTC
CASSSTGIPYEQYF
>TRBD1|TRBV27|few|TRBJ2-1
TGTGCCAGCAGTTCAAACAGGGGCAATGAGCAGTTCTTC
CASSSNRGNEQFF
>TRBD1|TRBV2|NA|TRBJ1-1
TGTGCCAGCAGTGATACAGGGGTCGTGAACACTGAAGCTTTCTTT
CASSDTGVVNTEAFF
>NA|TRBV4-1|few|TRBJ1-6
TGCGCCAGCAGCCAAGATTCCGCCAGCTCCTATAATTCACCCCTCCACTTT
CASSQDSASSYNSPLHF
>NA|TRBV2|few|TRBJ1-1
TGTGCCAGCAGTGCAGTCGGGGGGGCTTTCTTT
CASSAVGGAFF
>NA|TRBV6-7|NA|TRBJ1-2
TGTGCCAGCAGTGTATCCCTCTCCACCTTC
CASSVSLSTF